The 6 T cell receptor beta chains given below trace back to one sample, sequenced in a study of monozygotic twins with inflammatory bowel disease. Each CDR3 protein gets one entry in TCRdb, which reprocessed the 5' RACE reads and gives no DNA. This sample contains about 160,000 distinct CDR3 sequences. The sample consisted of blood. These receptor sequences come from a human donor with ulcerative colitis or Crohn's disease, or a healthy co-twin of an affected twin (not recorded which).

The chain combines TRBV20-1 with TRBJ2-7; checking the TCRdb D call of TRBD1 is not possible without DNA. Germline assignment: CDR1 DFQATT and CDR2 SNEGSKA (reference sequence). The CDR3 is 16 residues long. The CDR3 spells CSARPPPRQGVYEQYF.

The chain combines TRBV7-8 with TRBJ2-7; checking the TCRdb D call of TRBD2 is not possible without DNA. Germline assignment: CDR1 SGHVS and CDR2 FQNEAQ. The CDR3 has 16 residues. The chain's CDR3 is CASSLARTASRNEQYF.

J is TRBJ2-5 and V is TRBV2; lacking DNA, the TRBD2 call made by TCRdb goes unchecked. The CDR3 sequence is 13 residues long. The V gene's germline CDR1 is SNHLY and CDR2 FYNNEI. CDR3 sequence reads: CASSEGGFETQYF.

The V call is TRBV5-1, the J call TRBJ2-5; TCRdb selects TRBD2, and the lack of DNA leaves this call unchecked. The CDR3 loop spans 15 amino acids. The germline gives CDR1 SGHRS, CDR2 YFSETQ. The CDR3 reads CASSSPSGGVETQYF.

The CDR3: CASSPLARADSPLHF. V gene TRBV3-1 combines with J gene TRBJ1-6. The germline V gene encodes CDR1 LGHDT and CDR2 YNNKEL (reference sequence). The CDR3 extends over 15 amino acids.

The CDR3 loop is CSASQGSYGYTF. J is TRBJ1-2 and V is TRBV20-1; TCRdb selects TRBD1, and the lack of DNA leaves this call unchecked. CDR3 length: 12 residues. From germline, CDR1 is DFQATT and CDR2 SNEGSKA (reference sequence).